These 30 T cell receptor beta chains originate from one sample sequenced in a study of OX40 agonist ivuxolimab in advanced cancers. Profiled with immunoSEQ multiplex PCR; TCRdb holds only in-frame clones, not every one. This table has around 72,000 clones, 81% appearing once. This specimen was CD4+ or CD8+ T cells sorted from blood, taken in a trial of the OX40 agonist ivuxolimab. The receptor set was obtained from an adult with an advanced solid tumor such as melanoma, head and neck, liver or kidney cancer.

The chain links TRBV5-1 to TRBJ2-7; weak D call: TRBD2 (5 bases). Germline assignment: CDR1 SGHRS and CDR2 YFSETQ. The CDR3 extends over 15 amino acids. Deletions cut 4 bases from V and 3 bases from J, with 17 bases between. The DNA for the CDR3 is TGCGCCAGCAGCAAGACCGAGGGAGTGGTCTACGAGCAGTACTTC. This codes for CASSKTEGVVYEQYF.

The rearrangement joins TRBV5-4 to TRBJ2-1, with D maybe TRBD2 (5 bases). The CDR3 is made up of 16 amino acids. Germline assignment: CDR1 SGHNT and CDR2 YYREEE (reference sequence). V lost 0 bases and J lost 8, with 18 bases in between. CDR3 sequence: CASSLGLGSGRDEQFF. CDR3 DNA: TGTGCCAGCAGCTTGGGGTTGGGGAGTGGACGGGATGAGCAGTTCTTC.

The chain has TRBV28 and TRBJ1-1, with TRBD1 identical over 7 bases. Trimming at V came to 4 bases and at J to 7 bases, leaving 9 bases not matched to a gene. The CDR3 contains 14 residues. Germline V lookup: CDR1 MDHEN, CDR2 SYDVKM. CDR3 DNA sequence: TGTGCCAGCAGTTCCCCGCAGGGGGAAAATGAAGCTTTCTTT. Its translation: CASSSPQGENEAFF.

Concerning this clone itself: The sample contains more than one DNA sequence encoding this CDR3. This rearrangement joins TRBV5-4 to TRBJ2-7, with 7 positions matching TRBD2. The germline V gene has CDR1 SGHNT and CDR2 YYREEE (reference sequence). Germline trimming cut 0 bases from V and 3 bases from J; bases unmatched to any gene: 6. The CDR3 consists of 15 residues. The CDR3 nucleotides read TGTGCCAGCAGCTTGGGGCGGGGGTTTCGCTACGAGCAGTACTTC. Its protein product is CASSLGRGFRYEQYF.

The rearrangement uses TRBV11-3 and TRBJ2-1; 8 bases line up with TRBD1. J gave up 7 bases and V 0 bases, and 5 bases lay outside the gene matches. CDR1 and CDR2 from the germline V gene are SGHNT and YENEEA. The length of the CDR3 is 15 residues. CDR3 DNA: TGTGCCAGCAGCTTAGAGGACAGGGTTTCGAATGAGCAGTTCTTC. Translation: CASSLEDRVSNEQFF.

The CDR3 loop reads CASSYKRQGSEKLFF. CDR3 nucleotide sequence: TGTGCCAGCAGTTACAAGCGACAGGGGAGTGAAAAACTGTTTTTT. The V and J genes are TRBV6-6 and TRBJ1-4; the match to TRBD1 covers 8 bases. The germline V gene encodes CDR1 MNHNY and CDR2 SVGAGI (reference sequence). Trimming at V came to 2 bases and at J to 7 bases, leaving 6 bases not matched to a gene. The CDR3 contains 15 residues.

The chain uses TRBV7-9 and TRBJ2-1, with TRBD2 identical over 7 bases. After removal of 4 bases from V and 0 bases from J, the junction contained 12 bases not matched to a gene. The CDR3 covers 18 residues. The germline CDR1 and CDR2 sequences are SEHNR and FQNEAQ (reference sequence). CDR3 sequence: CASSSGTTLGSSYNEQFF. CDR3 bases: TGTGCCAGCAGCTCCGGGACTACCCTCGGGAGCTCCTACAATGAGCAGTTCTTC. The whole variable domain, remainder taken from reference TRBV7-9 and TRBJ2-1, is DTGVSQNPRHKITKRGQNVTFRCDPISEHNRLYWYRQTLGQGPEFLTYFQNEAQLEKSRLLSDRFSAERPKGSFSTLEIQRTEQGDSAMYLCASSSGTTLGSSYNEQFFGPGTRLTVL.

This chain uses TRBV29-1 with TRBJ1-1, with D uncertain. Germline CDR1 is SQVTM and CDR2 is ANQGSEA. The CDR3 runs 12 residues. The CDR3 sequence: CSTESGTTEAFF. The CDR3 DNA reads as TGCAGTACAGAGTCCGGAACCACTGAAGCTTTCTTT.

The chain links TRBV5-4 to TRBJ1-2, with D possibly being TRBD1 (6 bases). Germline V gene sequence: CDR1 SGHNT, CDR2 YYREEE (reference sequence). The CDR3 runs 15 residues. V lost 5 bases and J lost 5, with 19 bases in between. The CDR3 region has the DNA TGTGCCAGCAGGCGGAAAAATACAGGGATTTATGGCTACACCTTC. This gives the protein CASRRKNTGIYGYTF.

The rearrangement joins TRBV6-6 to TRBJ2-3; no firm D call. Per the germline V gene, CDR1 is MNHNY and CDR2 is SVGAGI (reference sequence). The CDR3 spans 13 residues. The germline V and J ends were trimmed by 2 bases and 7 bases, with 10 bases remaining between them. The CDR3 nucleotides read TGTGCCAGCAGTTACGGGTCAACTTATACGCAGTATTTT. Translation gives CASSYGSTYTQYF.

This clone was observed once. V gene TRBV19 combines with J gene TRBJ1-1, with 7 bases aligning to TRBD1. The CDR3 spans 17 residues. V lost 5 bases, J lost 4 bases, and 16 bases stayed unmatched. Germline-derived CDR1 and CDR2 are LNHDA and SQIVND (reference sequence). The CDR3 protein is CASSVLTGRWTSTEAFF. Here the CDR3 DNA reads TGTGCCAGTAGTGTCCTGACAGGGAGGTGGACTAGCACTGAAGCTTTCTTT.

CDR3 sequence (DNA): TGTGCCAGCAGTTTTTCGGGACAGGCGGGCTATGGCTACACCTTC. It translates to CASSFSGQAGYGYTF. The chain employs TRBV27 and TRBJ1-2; 8 bases line up with TRBD1. Germline trimming cut 3 bases from V and 4 bases from J; bases unmatched to any gene: 7. The CDR3 has 15 residues. Looked up from germline, CDR1 is MNHEY and CDR2 is SMNVEV (reference sequence).

V is TRBV7-2 and J is TRBJ2-2; 7 bases are shared with TRBD2. Germline CDR1 is SGHTA and CDR2 is FQGNSA. The CDR3 runs 16 residues. Trimming removed 5 bases from V and 4 bases from J; junction bases left unmatched: 10. The CDR3 DNA follows: TGTGCCAGCAGCACCCACCCTGGGGGGGGCACCGGGGAGCTGTTTTTT. This encodes CASSTHPGGGTGELFF.

The chain couples TRBV6-1 to TRBJ1-5, with D uncertain. Germline V gene lookup returns CDR1 MNHNS and CDR2 SASEGT. This CDR3 has 12 residues. Trimming left V 7 bases short and J 5 bases short, with 9 bases between. The DNA for the CDR3 is TGTGCCAGCAATGGGGTAGATCAGCCCCAGCATTTT. Protein product: CASNGVDQPQHF.

The table lists this clone with a few counts. The DNA for the CDR3 is TGTGCCAGCACAAAACAGGGGGCGGACAATGAGCAGTTCTTC. Protein product: CASTKQGADNEQFF. J is TRBJ2-1 and V is TRBV18; 9 nucleotides agree with TRBD1. Germline trimming cut 8 bases from V and 5 bases from J; bases unmatched to any gene: 7. CDR1 is KGHSH and CDR2 is LQKENI in the germline V gene. CDR3 length: 14 amino acids. Using reference TRBV18 and TRBJ2-1 for the parts outside the CDR3, the full variable domain is NAGVMQNPRHLVRRRGQEARLRCSPMKGHSHVYWYRQLPEEGLKFMVYLQKENIIDESGMPKERFSAEFPKEGPSILRIQQVVRGDSAAYFCASTKQGADNEQFFGPGTRLTVL.

This clone appeared once. The conserved phenylalanine or tryptophan is not found at the CDR3 terminus, so this likely reflects a read error. The limits of the CDR3 on the DNA are not certain, so only TCRdb's listed CDR3 is given. The CDR3 sequence is CASSKDPRQGFI. V usage is TRBV21-1 and J usage is TRBJ2-7; TRBD1 reflects the table's D call only, with no check against the DNA. TRBV21-1 is listed as a pseudogene. The CDR3 length equals 12 residues, ends included.

The chain carries TRBV6-6 and TRBJ2-7, with TRBD2 identical over 8 bases. J lost 2 bases, V lost 6 bases, and 9 bases had no gene match. This CDR3 has 15 amino acids. From germline, CDR1 is MNHNY and CDR2 SVGAGI (reference sequence). Here the CDR3 reads CASRAAWREAYEQYF. The DNA of the CDR3 is TGTGCCAGCAGGGCGGCCTGGCGGGAGGCCTACGAGCAGTACTTC.

This clone appeared a single time. The genes are TRBV30 and TRBJ2-3, with D possibly matching TRBD2 (6 bases). This CDR3 region has 14 residues. The V gene lost 3 bases and the J gene lost 6 bases, with 16 bases spanning the gap. Germline V gives CDR1 GTSNPN, CDR2 SVGIG (reference sequence). The CDR3 reads CAWRPPGAGDTQYF. The CDR3 DNA follows: TGTGCCTGGAGGCCACCGGGTGCGGGGGATACGCAGTATTTT.

This chain connects TRBV29-1 to TRBJ1-3, with unresolved D. The V and J ends lost 6 bases and 0 bases respectively, with 9 bases between them. Germline lookup yields CDR1 SQVTM and CDR2 ANQGSEA. This CDR3 has 13 amino acids. This CDR3 is CSVPEGSGNTIYF. For the CDR3, the DNA is TGCAGCGTCCCGGAGGGCTCTGGAAACACCATATATTTT.

The V and J genes are TRBV5-1 and TRBJ2-7; 7 positions match TRBD1. CDR3 size: 15 residues. Per the germline V gene, CDR1 is SGHRS and CDR2 is YFSETQ. Trimming at V came to 2 bases and at J to 3 bases, leaving 8 bases not matched to a gene. The CDR3 loop reads CASSFIGGQNYEQYF. As DNA, the CDR3 is TGCGCCAGCAGCTTTATAGGGGGCCAGAACTACGAGCAGTACTTC.

This chain links TRBV5-1 with TRBJ1-1; no clear D gene. The germline CDR1 and CDR2 sequences are SGHRS and YFSETQ. V lost 3 bases to trimming and J lost 2 bases, with 14 bases between them. The CDR3 runs 15 residues. The CDR3 sequence is CASSSIPGDNTEAFF. The DNA of the CDR3 is TGCGCCAGCAGCTCCATCCCGGGAGATAACACTGAAGCTTTCTTT. The whole variable domain, remainder taken from reference TRBV5-1 and TRBJ1-1, is KAGVTQTPRYLIKTRGQQVTLSCSPISGHRSVSWYQQTPGQGLQFLFEYFSETQRNKGNFPGRFSGRQFSNSRSEMNVSTLELGDSALYLCASSSIPGDNTEAFFGQGTRLTVV.

The rearrangement joins TRBV11-3 to TRBJ2-1; 7 bases align to TRBD2. The junction had 2 bases not matched to a gene; V was cut back by 0 bases and J by 3 bases. The CDR3 extends over 15 amino acids. Germline V gene lookup returns CDR1 SGHNT and CDR2 YENEEA. CDR3 protein: CASSLERESYNEQFF. DNA for the CDR3: TGTGCCAGCAGCTTAGAGCGGGAGAGCTACAATGAGCAGTTCTTC.

The rearrangement uses TRBV7-6 and TRBJ1-6; 9 nucleotides agree with TRBD1. Trimming cost V 6 bases and J 8 bases; bases outside gene matches: 5. This CDR3 spans 14 amino acids. Per germline, CDR1 SGHVS and CDR2 FNYEAQ. CDR3 nucleotides: TGTGCCAGCAGAGGGACAGGGAGGGATTCACCCCTCCACTTT. Its translation: CASRGTGRDSPLHF.

The chain recombines TRBV9 with TRBJ2-7; D ambiguous. In germline, CDR1 is SGDLS, CDR2 YYNGEE. Between the trimmed V and J ends, which lost 0 bases and 1 base, there was a span of 8 bases. This CDR3 spans 14 amino acids. CDR3 in amino acids: CASSVEGRSYEQYF. CDR3 DNA sequence: TGTGCCAGCAGCGTAGAGGGAAGATCCTACGAGCAGTACTTC.

The genes are TRBV6-1 and TRBJ1-1, with D possibly TRBD1 on 5 matching bases. Germline lookup yields CDR1 MNHNS and CDR2 SASEGT. Trimming stripped 3 bases from V and 1 base from J, with 12 bases between. CDR3 length equals 15 residues. CDR3 in amino acids: CASSDEGRSNTEAFF. CDR3 DNA sequence: TGTGCCAGCAGTGACGAGGGACGGTCGAACACTGAAGCTTTCTTT.

The genes are TRBV5-1 and TRBJ2-5; weak D call: TRBD1 (6 bases). CDR3 length: 15 amino acids. V was cut by 3 bases and J by 1 base, with 13 bases left in between. CDR1 is SGHRS and CDR2 is YFSETQ in the germline V gene. CDR3 in DNA: TGCGCCAGCAGCTCCACAGGGACGGGCCAAGAGACCCAGTACTTC. It is translated as CASSSTGTGQETQYF.

The chain combines TRBV5-1 with TRBJ1-2; 9 bases map to TRBD1. This CDR3 has 14 residues. V trimming: 4 bases; J trimming: 2 bases; junction bases outside the gene matches: 3. The germline V gene has CDR1 SGHRS and CDR2 YFSETQ. The CDR3 here is CASSRDRENYGYTF. Here the CDR3 DNA reads TGCGCCAGCAGCCGGGACAGGGAGAACTATGGCTACACCTTC.

Only a few counts were recorded for this clone. The rearrangement links TRBV12-5 to TRBJ2-5, with D perhaps being TRBD1 or TRBD2 (6 bases each). The CDR3 extends over 14 amino acids. Germline V gene lookup returns CDR1 LGHNT and CDR2 FRNRAP. V lost 3 bases, J lost 4 bases, and 12 bases lay in between. The chain's CDR3 is CASGFSGGRETQYF. DNA of the CDR3: TGTGCTAGTGGTTTTTCCGGGGGCAGAGAGACCCAGTACTTC.

This clone came up once. The CDR3 DNA is TGCGCCAGCAGCTTGAGGACGGCGCCAGGCGACGAGCAGTACTTC. Translated, it gives CASSLRTAPGDEQYF. This chain joins TRBV5-1 and TRBJ2-7; D is uncertain. Germline CDR1 and CDR2: SGHRS and YFSETQ. Deletions cut 1 base from V and 5 bases from J, with 16 bases between. The CDR3 consists of 15 residues.

Notes on this clone: This specimen includes other DNA sequences encoding the same CDR3. The chain recombines TRBV2 with TRBJ1-1; the D gene is possibly TRBD1 (6 bases). Germline CDR1 is SNHLY and CDR2 is FYNNEI. V was shortened by 4 bases and J by 9 bases, with 9 bases between the two germline ends. The CDR3 loop spans 11 amino acids. The CDR3 DNA sequence: TGTGCCAGCAGTGCTCAGGGGCAAGCTTTCTTT. Protein product: CASSAQGQAFF.